This TCR beta chain comes out of a study of regulatory T cells in long-lasting Graves disease. This CDR3 comprises 15 residues. V lost 5 bases and J lost 1, with 14 bases in between. Germline V gene sequence: CDR1 SGHAT, CDR2 FQNNGV. Time point denoted: newly diagnosed GD, antithyroid drugs for less than 3 months. RNA isolated from PBMCs was used to make the TCR library. American Thyroid Association guidelines defined how Graves' disease was diagnosed. Study-wide findings and caveats: The study found TRBV28, TRBJ1-2 and TRBJ2-5 favored in persistent disease. The study found persistent patients shared more public clonotypes (2,741) than new patients (over 900).

Construction of TCR beta libraries relied on iRepertoire HTBI primers and on Arm-PCR targeting CDR3 regions. TCRdb called the multiplex PCR reads again in MiXCR, with one record for every CDR3 protein. This sample carries 200,000 to 250,000 distinct CDR3 sequences, roughly 20% of them seen once, and the ten largest clones take about an eighth. At least ten counts were recorded for this clonotype. The antigen remains undetermined. These same data were also listed under a study on T cells in Graves' hyperthyroidism and ophthalmopathy. As that study records: Initially, a first-round RT-PCR of the TCR CDR3 employed the HTBI primer set.

The material was peripheral blood mononuclear cells (PBMCs), obtained at new diagnosis, from a patient treated with antithyroid drugs. The sequence came from a woman aged 25 to 45 with Graves disease. This chain links TRBV11-2 with TRBJ1-1, with D uncertain. The CDR3 region is CASSQSISPNTEAFF. The CDR3 region has the DNA TGTGCCAGCAGCCAGTCCATTAGCCCGAACACTGAAGCTTTCTTT.